Following are 9 T cell receptor beta chains from one sample sequenced in a study of shared clonotypes between healthy human individuals. This table comes from immunoSEQ multiplex PCR, and its TCRdb copy is limited to in-frame clones, with some not included. The sample gives some 550,000 clones, 95% to 98% of which show up once; around 0.057% is in the top ten. The source material was naive CD4+ T cells sorted from blood. Subset of the sample: CD45RA+ positively selected. The receptors shown here come from a woman aged 25 to 45 in good health.

The CDR3 sequence: CASSSNGGAGANVLTF. The CDR3 DNA reads as TGTGCCAGCAGTTCGAATGGGGGGGCTGGGGCCAACGTCCTGACTTTC. The chain uses TRBV6-5 and TRBJ2-6, with TRBD2 identical over 7 bases. The germline gives CDR1 MNHEY, CDR2 SVGAGI. The CDR3 sequence is 16 residues long. V gave up 4 bases and J gave up 2 bases; unmatched junction bases: 5.

Regarding this clone: This sample includes further DNA sequences coding for the same CDR3. The rearrangement uses TRBV12-5 and TRBJ2-5, with D perhaps TRBD1 or TRBD2 (6 bases each). The CDR3 is 13 residues long. Germline CDR1 reads LGHNT; CDR2 reads FRNRAP. V lost 3 bases and J 4 bases, leaving 9 bases between the germline ends. DNA for the CDR3: TGTGCTAGTGGTTTAGGAGGGGGAGAGACCCAGTACTTC. It yields the protein CASGLGGGETQYF.

This clone was recorded only once. The chain links TRBV13 to TRBJ2-7; 7 bases map to TRBD2. The CDR3 length is 14 residues. Germline CDR1 is PRHDT and CDR2 is FYEKMQ (reference sequence). J gave up 3 bases and V 5 bases, and 7 bases lay outside the gene matches. The CDR3 nucleotides read TGTGCCAGCAGCAGTCTAGCGGAGAACTACGAGCAGTACTTC. Translation: CASSSLAENYEQYF.

This chain connects TRBV9 to TRBJ2-7; D may be TRBD1 (6 bases). The CDR3 has 15 amino acids. Per germline, CDR1 SGDLS and CDR2 YYNGEE. V was clipped by 5 bases and J by 1 base, with 16 bases between them. The CDR3 nucleotides are TGTGCCAGCAGTCTTGGAACAGGGTCATCCTACGAGCAGTACTTC. Protein: CASSLGTGSSYEQYF.

The CDR3 reads CASSPARDGIKTYEQYF. CDR3 DNA sequence: TGTGCCAGTAGCCCCGCCAGGGATGGAATTAAAACCTACGAGCAGTACTTC. The gene calls are TRBV19 and TRBJ2-7; D may be TRBD1 (5 bases). The CDR3 covers 17 residues. Trimming removed 6 bases from V and 2 bases from J, with 23 bases in between. Germline-derived CDR1 and CDR2 are LNHDA and SQIVND (reference sequence). Together with reference TRBV19 and TRBJ2-7, the CDR3 gives the full variable domain: DGGITQSPKYLFRKEGQNVTLSCEQNLNHDAMYWYRQDPGQGLRLIYYSQIVNDFQKGDIAEGYSVSREKKESFPLTVTSAQKNPTAFYLCASSPARDGIKTYEQYFGPGTRLTVT.

The V and J genes are TRBV19 and TRBJ2-5; 12 bases align to TRBD2. There are 16 residues in the CDR3. Trimming took 1 base from V and 5 from J; bases not matched to a gene: 5. The germline V gene encodes CDR1 LNHDA and CDR2 SQIVND (reference sequence). As DNA, the CDR3 is TGTGCCAGTAGTATAGGGACTAGCGGGATCTCGGAGACCCAGTACTTC. Its translation is CASSIGTSGISETQYF.

This sequence joins TRBV19 and TRBJ2-3, with TRBD2 identical over 7 bases. The CDR3 length is 14 residues. CDR1 and CDR2 from the germline V gene are LNHDA and SQIVND (reference sequence). V dropped 3 bases and J dropped 3; count of bases not matched to a gene: 3. The CDR3 here is CASSIGGGTDTQYF. The CDR3 DNA reads TGTGCCAGTAGTATCGGGGGAGGGACAGATACGCAGTATTTT.

The chain uses TRBV29-1 and TRBJ2-7; 9 nucleotides line up with TRBD1. Unmatched junction bases numbered 13, after V lost 5 bases and J lost 2 bases. There are 16 residues in the CDR3. The germline V gene has CDR1 SQVTM and CDR2 ANQGSEA. In nucleotides, the CDR3 is TGCAGCGTTCCGGGACAGGGTAGGAATGGGGCCTACGAGCAGTACTTC. Its protein is CSVPGQGRNGAYEQYF.

The chain joins TRBV18 to TRBJ2-7; 9 bases match TRBD2. This CDR3 region has 15 residues. Unmatched junction bases numbered 5, after V lost 3 bases and J lost 2 bases. The germline V gene has CDR1 KGHSH and CDR2 LQKENI. The CDR3 DNA sequence: TGTGCCAGCTCACCCCGACTAGCGGAGACCTACGAGCAGTACTTC. This gives the protein CASSPRLAETYEQYF.